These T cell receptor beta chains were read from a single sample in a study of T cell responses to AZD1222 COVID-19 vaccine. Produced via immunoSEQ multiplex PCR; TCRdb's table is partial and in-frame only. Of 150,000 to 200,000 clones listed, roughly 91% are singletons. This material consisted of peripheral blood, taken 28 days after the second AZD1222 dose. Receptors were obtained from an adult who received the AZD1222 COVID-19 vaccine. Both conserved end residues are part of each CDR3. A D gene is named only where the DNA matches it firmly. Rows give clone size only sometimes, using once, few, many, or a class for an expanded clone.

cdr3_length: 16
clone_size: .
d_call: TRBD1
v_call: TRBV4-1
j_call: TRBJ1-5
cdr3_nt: TGCGCCAGCAGCCAAGAGTACAGGGGGATATGGCAGCCCCAGCATTTT
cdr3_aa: CASSQEYRGIWQPQHF

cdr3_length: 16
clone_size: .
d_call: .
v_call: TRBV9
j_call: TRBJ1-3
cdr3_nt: TGTGCCAGCAGCGTAGGCGGGGAAATCTCTGGAAACACCATATATTTT
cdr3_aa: CASSVGGEISGNTIYF

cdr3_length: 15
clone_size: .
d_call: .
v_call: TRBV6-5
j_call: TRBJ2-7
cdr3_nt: TGTGCCAGCAGACGGACCAGGGACGGCATCGGCGAGCAGTACTTC
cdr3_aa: CASRRTRDGIGEQYF

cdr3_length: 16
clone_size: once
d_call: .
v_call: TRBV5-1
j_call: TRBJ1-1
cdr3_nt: TGCGCCAGCAGCTCCGACCTTGCCCGGCTGAACACTGAAGCTTTCTTT
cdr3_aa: CASSSDLARLNTEAFF

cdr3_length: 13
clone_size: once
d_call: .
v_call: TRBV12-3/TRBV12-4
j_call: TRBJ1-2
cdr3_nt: TGTGCCAGCAGTTTAGACAGCTCCTATGGCTACACCTTC
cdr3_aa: CASSLDSSYGYTF

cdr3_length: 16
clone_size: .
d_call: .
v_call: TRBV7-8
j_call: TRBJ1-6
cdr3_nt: TGTGCCAGCAGCTTTGCCATTTCAGGTGGGGATTCACCCCTCCACTTT
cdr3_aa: CASSFAISGGDSPLHF

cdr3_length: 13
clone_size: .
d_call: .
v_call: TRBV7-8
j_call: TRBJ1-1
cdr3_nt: TGTGCCAGCAGCCCAGGGACGAACACTGAAGCTTTCTTT
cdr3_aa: CASSPGTNTEAFF

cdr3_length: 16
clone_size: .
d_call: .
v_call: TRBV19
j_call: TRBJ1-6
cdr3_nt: TGTGCCAGTAGTATGGGAACAGATGCCAGGAATTCACCCCTCCACTTT
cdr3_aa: CASSMGTDARNSPLHF

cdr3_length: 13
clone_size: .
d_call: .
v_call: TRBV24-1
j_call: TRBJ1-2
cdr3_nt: TGTGCCACCAGTGCCGGGGAGATCAATGGCTACACCTTC
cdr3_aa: CATSAGEINGYTF

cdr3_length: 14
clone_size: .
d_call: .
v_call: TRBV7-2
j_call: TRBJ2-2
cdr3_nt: TGTGCCAGCAGCAGTATCTTTAACACCGGGGAGCTGTTTTTT
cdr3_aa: CASSSIFNTGELFF

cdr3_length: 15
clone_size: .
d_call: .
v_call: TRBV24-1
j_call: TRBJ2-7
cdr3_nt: TGTGCCACCAGTGATGGACAGCTTAGCTCCTACGAGCAGTACTTC
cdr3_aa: CATSDGQLSSYEQYF

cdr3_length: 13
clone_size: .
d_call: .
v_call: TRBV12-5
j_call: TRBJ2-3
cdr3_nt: TGTGCTAGTGGTTTGGATCTCACAGATACGCAGTATTTT
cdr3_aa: CASGLDLTDTQYF

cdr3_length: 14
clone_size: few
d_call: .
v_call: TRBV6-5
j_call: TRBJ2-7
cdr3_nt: TGTGCCAGCAGTTATGACGGGACGTCCTACGAGCAGTACTTC
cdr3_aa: CASSYDGTSYEQYF

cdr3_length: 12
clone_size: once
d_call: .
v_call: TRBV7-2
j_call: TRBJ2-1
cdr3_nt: TGTGCCAGCAGCTTGTTAGTAGGTGAGCAGTTCTTC
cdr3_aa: CASSLLVGEQFF

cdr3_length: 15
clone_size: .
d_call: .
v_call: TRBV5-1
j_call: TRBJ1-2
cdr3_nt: TGCGCCAGCAGCTTATACCACAGGGCTGGGCTTGGCTACACCTTC
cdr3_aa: CASSLYHRAGLGYTF

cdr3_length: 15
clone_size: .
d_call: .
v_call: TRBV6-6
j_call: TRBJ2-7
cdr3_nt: TGTGCCAGCAGTTACTCGAGGGGCCGCTCCTACGAGCAGTACTTC
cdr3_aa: CASSYSRGRSYEQYF

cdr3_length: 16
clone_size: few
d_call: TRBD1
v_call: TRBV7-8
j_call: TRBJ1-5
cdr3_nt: TGTGCCAGCAGTTCTAGCGGAGGGGGCTACAATCAGCCCCAGCATTTT
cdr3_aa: CASSSSGGGYNQPQHF

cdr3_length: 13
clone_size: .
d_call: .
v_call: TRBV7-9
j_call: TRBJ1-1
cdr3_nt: TGTGCCAGCAGCTCTGTCGGGGGGACTGAAGCTTTCTTT
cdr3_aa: CASSSVGGTEAFF

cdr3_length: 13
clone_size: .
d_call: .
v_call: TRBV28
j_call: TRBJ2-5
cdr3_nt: TGTGCCAGCAGCCTCGGTCACCAAGAGACCCAGTACTTC
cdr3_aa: CASSLGHQETQYF

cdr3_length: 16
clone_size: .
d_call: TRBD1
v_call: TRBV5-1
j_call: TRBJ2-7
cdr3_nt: TGCGCCAGCAGCAAAACGACAGGGGGCGGCTCCTACGAGCAGTACTTC
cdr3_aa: CASSKTTGGGSYEQYF

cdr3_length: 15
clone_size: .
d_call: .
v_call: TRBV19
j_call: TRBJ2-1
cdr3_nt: TGTGCCAGTAGAGATGTGGGAGGAAGGTACAATGAGCAGTTCTTC
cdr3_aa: CASRDVGGRYNEQFF

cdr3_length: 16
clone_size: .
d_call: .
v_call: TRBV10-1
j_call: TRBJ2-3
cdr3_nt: TGCGCCAGCAGTGATTTTACCCAGGGGTCCACAGATACGCAGTATTTT
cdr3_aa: CASSDFTQGSTDTQYF

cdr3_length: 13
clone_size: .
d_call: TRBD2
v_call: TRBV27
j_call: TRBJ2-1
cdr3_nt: TGTGCCAGCATTGGACTAGCGGTCGGGGAGCAGTTCTTC
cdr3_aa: CASIGLAVGEQFF

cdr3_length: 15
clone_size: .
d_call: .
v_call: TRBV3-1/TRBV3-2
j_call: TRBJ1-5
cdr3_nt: TGTGCCAGCAGCCAAGAGTGGGGGCCCAATCAGCCCCAGCATTTT
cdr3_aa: CASSQEWGPNQPQHF

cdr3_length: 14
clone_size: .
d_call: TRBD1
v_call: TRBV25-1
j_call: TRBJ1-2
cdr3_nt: TGTGCCAGCAGTGGCAGGGGGCCCAGCTATGGCTACACCTTC
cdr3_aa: CASSGRGPSYGYTF

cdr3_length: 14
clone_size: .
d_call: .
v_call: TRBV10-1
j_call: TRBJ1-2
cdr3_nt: TGCGCCAGCAGCCCCTGGGGCTTTAACTATGGCTACACCTTC
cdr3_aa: CASSPWGFNYGYTF

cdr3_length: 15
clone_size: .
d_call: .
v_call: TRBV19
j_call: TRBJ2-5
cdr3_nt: TGTGCCAGTAGAAGAGGTACGGTGTACCAAGAGACCCAGTACTTC
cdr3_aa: CASRRGTVYQETQYF

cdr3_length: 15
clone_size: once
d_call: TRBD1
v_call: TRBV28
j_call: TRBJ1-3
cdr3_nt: TGTGCCAGCAGCACACAGGGGGCTACTGGAAACACCATATATTTT
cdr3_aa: CASSTQGATGNTIYF

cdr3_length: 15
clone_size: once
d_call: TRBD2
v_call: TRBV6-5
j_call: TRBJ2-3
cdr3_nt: TGTGCCAGCAGTTACGGGGGGGGTAGCACAGATACGCAGTATTTT
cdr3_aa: CASSYGGGSTDTQYF

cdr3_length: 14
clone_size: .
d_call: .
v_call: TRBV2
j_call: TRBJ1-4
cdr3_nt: TGTGCCAGCGGATTGGACAGCGGGGATGAAAAACTGTTTTTT
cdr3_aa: CASGLDSGDEKLFF

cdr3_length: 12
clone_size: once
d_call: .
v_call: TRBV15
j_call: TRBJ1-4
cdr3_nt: TGTGCCACTGCCGGTGCGAATGAAAAACTGTTTTTT
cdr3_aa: CATAGANEKLFF

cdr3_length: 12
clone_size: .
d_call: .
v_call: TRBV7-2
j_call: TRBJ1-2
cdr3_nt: TGTGCCAGCAGCTTAAGGCGGGGAGGCTACACCTTC
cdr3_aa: CASSLRRGGYTF

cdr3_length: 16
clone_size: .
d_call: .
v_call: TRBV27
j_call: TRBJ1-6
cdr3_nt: TGTGCCAGCCGACGGACGCACCAGGATCGGGGTTCACCCCTCCACTTT
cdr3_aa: CASRRTHQDRGSPLHF

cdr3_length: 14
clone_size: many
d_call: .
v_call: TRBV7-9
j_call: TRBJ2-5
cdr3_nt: TGTGCCAGCAGCTTAGGTCAGGTCCTTGAGACCCAGTACTTC
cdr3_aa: CASSLGQVLETQYF

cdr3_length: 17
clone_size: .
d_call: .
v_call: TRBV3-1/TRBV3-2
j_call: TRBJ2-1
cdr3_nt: TGTGCCAGCAGCCACAGGACCGTTCGGACAGCCAGGAATGAGCAGTTCTTC
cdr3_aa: CASSHRTVRTARNEQFF

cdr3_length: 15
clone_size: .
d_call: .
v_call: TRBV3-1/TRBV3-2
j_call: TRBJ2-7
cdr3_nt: TGTGCCAGCAGCCAAGAGCAGCGGAGCTCCTACGAGCAGTACTTC
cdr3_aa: CASSQEQRSSYEQYF

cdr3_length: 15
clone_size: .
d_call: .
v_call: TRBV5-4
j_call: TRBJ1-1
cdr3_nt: TGTGCCAGCAGCTGGCCGGGGGGGCCGAACACTGAAGCTTTCTTT
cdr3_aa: CASSWPGGPNTEAFF

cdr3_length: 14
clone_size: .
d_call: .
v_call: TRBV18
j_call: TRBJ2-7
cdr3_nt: TGTGCCAGCTCTCCTGACAGTCTCTCCTACGAGCAGTACTTC
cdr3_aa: CASSPDSLSYEQYF

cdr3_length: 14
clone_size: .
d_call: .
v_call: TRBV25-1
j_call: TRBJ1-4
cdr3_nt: TGTGCCAGCAGTGGCGTCAGAGGTTTGGAAAAACTGTTTTTT
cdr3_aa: CASSGVRGLEKLFF

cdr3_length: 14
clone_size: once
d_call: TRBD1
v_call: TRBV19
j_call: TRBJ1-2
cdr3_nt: TGTGCCAGTAGTCTTAACTCGGACAGGGTCATTCCCACCTTC
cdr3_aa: CASSLNSDRVIPTF

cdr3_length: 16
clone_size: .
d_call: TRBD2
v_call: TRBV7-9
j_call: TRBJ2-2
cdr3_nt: TGTGCCAGCAGCCACATAGCGGGAGGAGGGACCGGGGAGCTGTTTTTT
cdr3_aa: CASSHIAGGGTGELFF

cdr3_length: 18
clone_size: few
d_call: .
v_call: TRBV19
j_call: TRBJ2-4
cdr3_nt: TGTGCCAGTAGTATAGACACTGGGCGCCAACTGAACAAAAACATTCAGTACTTC
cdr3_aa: CASSIDTGRQLNKNIQYF

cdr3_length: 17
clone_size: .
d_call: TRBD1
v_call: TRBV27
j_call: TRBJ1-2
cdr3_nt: TGTGCCAGCAGCCGAAGCCGGCGGGACAGCCTCCCTTATGGCTACACCTTC
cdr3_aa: CASSRSRRDSLPYGYTF

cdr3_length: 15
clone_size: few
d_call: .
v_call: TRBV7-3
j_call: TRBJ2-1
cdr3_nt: TGTGCCAGCAGCAAAGGGGGAGACTCCTACAATGAGCAGTTCTTC
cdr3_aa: CASSKGGDSYNEQFF

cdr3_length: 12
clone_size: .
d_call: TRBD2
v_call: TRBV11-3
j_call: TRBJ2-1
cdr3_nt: TGTGCCAGCGGGGGGGAGAACAATGAGCAGTTCTTC
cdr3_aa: CASGGENNEQFF

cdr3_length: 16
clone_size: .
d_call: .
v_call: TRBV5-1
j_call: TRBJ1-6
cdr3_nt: TGCGCCAGCAGCCCGAACAACAGGAAATATAATTCACCCCTCCACTTT
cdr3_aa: CASSPNNRKYNSPLHF

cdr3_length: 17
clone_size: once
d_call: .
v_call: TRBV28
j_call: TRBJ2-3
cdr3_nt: TGTGCCAGCAGTACGCGCACAGGTGGCCCTAGCACAGATACGCAGTATTTT
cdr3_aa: CASSTRTGGPSTDTQYF

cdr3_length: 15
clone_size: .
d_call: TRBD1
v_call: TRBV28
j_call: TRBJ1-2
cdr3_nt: TGTGCCAGCTCTACAGGGGGCGCGCAGGGTCAGGGCTACACCTTC
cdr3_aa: CASSTGGAQGQGYTF

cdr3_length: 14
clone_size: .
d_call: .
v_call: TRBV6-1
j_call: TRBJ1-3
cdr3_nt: TGTGCCAGCAGTGAGGGGGGTTCCGGAAACACCATATATTTT
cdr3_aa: CASSEGGSGNTIYF

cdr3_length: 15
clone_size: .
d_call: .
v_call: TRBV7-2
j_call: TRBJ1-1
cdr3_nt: TGTGCCAGCAGCTTACGAGGGGCCGCGAACACTGAAGCTTTCTTT
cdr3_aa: CASSLRGAANTEAFF

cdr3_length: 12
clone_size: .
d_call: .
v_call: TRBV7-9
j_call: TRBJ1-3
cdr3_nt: TGTGCCAGCAGCTTATGGGGAAACACCATATATTTT
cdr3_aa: CASSLWGNTIYF

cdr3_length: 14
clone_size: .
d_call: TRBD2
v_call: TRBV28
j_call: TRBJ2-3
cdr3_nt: TGTGCCAGCAGCACTAGCGGGAAAACAGATACGCAGTATTTT
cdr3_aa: CASSTSGKTDTQYF

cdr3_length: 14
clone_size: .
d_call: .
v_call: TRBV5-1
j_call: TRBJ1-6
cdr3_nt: TGCGCCAGCAGCTTGGATAGGGAGGATTCACCCCTCCACTTT
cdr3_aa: CASSLDREDSPLHF

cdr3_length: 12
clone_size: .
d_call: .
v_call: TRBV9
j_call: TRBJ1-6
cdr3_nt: TGTGCCAGCAGCCTTAATAATTCACCCCTCCACTTT
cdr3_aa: CASSLNNSPLHF

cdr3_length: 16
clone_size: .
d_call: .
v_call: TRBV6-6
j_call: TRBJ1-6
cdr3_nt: TGTGCCAGCAGTTACGAAAGGGACATCCATAATTCACCCCTCCACTTT
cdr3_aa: CASSYERDIHNSPLHF

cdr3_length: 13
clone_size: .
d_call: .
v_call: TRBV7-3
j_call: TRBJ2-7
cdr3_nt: TGTGCCAGCAGCTTATCAGCGCGGGGCGAGCAGTACTTC
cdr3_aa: CASSLSARGEQYF

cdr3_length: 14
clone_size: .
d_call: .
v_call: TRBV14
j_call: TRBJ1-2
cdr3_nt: TGTGCCAGCAGCCAAGATTCGCGGTTCTATGGCTACACCTTC
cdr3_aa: CASSQDSRFYGYTF